This note documents a single TCR beta chain sequence. These data come from a study of blood T cell repertoires in COVID-19. J lost 2 bases, V lost 0 bases, and 10 bases had no gene match. This CDR3 is 19 amino acids long. CDR1 is SEHNR and CDR2 is FQNEAQ in the germline V gene (reference sequence). Participants were aged roughly 18 to 89 years from more than 20 US areas. Each exposed participant met a COVID-19 case in the 2 weeks preceding study entry. Original processing methods: Estimation of nucleated cell counts was performed using reference gene primer amplification. Profiling relied on immunoSEQ multiplex PCR, and the TCRdb table lists in-frame clones only, not all of them. The V and J calls and clone size come from that table; D and trimming were worked out from the DNA. The sample lists 250,000 to 400,000 clones, 75% to 90% seen once, with over 1.5% in the top ten.

Input material: PBMCs or T cells enriched from blood (not recorded which). The TCR sequence derives from a woman in her 30s who had been exposed to COVID-19. The chain couples TRBV7-9 to TRBJ2-6; 7 bases agree with TRBD2. CDR3 coding DNA: TGTGCCAGCAGCTTAGCGGCGGGAGAGGCCTACGCTGGGGCCAACGTCCTGACTTTC. Encoded protein: CASSLAAGEAYAGANVLTF.